This T cell receptor (beta chain) was sequenced during a study of blood T cell repertoires in COVID-19. Study-level information: There were acute and convalescent COVID-19 samples, and they came from the United States, Italy and Spain.

The ends were cut back, 4 bases at V and 7 bases at J, with 16 bases in the middle. The CDR3 consists of 15 residues. The germline gives CDR1 KGHDR, CDR2 SFDVKD. Generated by immunoSEQ multiplex PCR, the TCRdb table keeps only in-frame clones and is missing some. The table has tens of thousands of clones, roughly 79% seen once; the top ten hold approximately 30%. The clonotype originates from a human donor in a cohort sampled during active COVID-19. Sequencing was carried out using peripheral blood. This chain uses TRBV24-1 with TRBJ2-1; possibly TRBD2 for D (5 bases). CDR3: CATSDPGPRGNEQFF. The CDR3 nucleotides are TGTGCCACCAGTGACCCTGGACCCCGAGGGAATGAGCAGTTCTTC.